Listed below are T cell receptor beta chains from one sample, sequenced in a study of shared clonotypes between healthy human individuals. The table came from immunoSEQ multiplex PCR; TCRdb's copy has only in-frame clones and leaves some out. The sample consists of some 1.1 million clones, about 72% of them appearing once. Source material: memory CD4+ T cells from PBMCs. The receptors shown here come from a man aged 18 to 35 in good health. Some clones in this sample may be carry-over from other donors' samples. Both conserved end residues are trimmed from each CDR3. A D gene is named only where the DNA matches it firmly.

J | V | D | CDR3
TRBJ2-2 | TRBV10-3 | - | ASHRANTGELF
TRBJ2-1 | TRBV2 | TRBD2 | ASRILAGGNEQF
TRBJ1-5 | TRBV19 | TRBD1 | ASSLSGTGVQPQH
TRBJ2-5 | TRBV2 | - | ASSYDVRTQY
TRBJ2-1 | TRBV11-2 | - | ASSLGGQANEQF
TRBJ1-1 | TRBV10-3 | - | ATGLEYTEAF
TRBJ2-5 | TRBV5-1 | - | ASSSTQETQY
TRBJ1-5 | TRBV15 | - | ATSRERGWANQPQH
TRBJ2-1 | TRBV5-6 | - | ASRPGTYNEQF
TRBJ1-5 | TRBV28 | - | ASSKDESGQPQH
TRBJ2-1 | TRBV10-3 | TRBD2 | AISESYTSGNEQF
TRBJ2-7 | TRBV5-4 | - | ATKEASSSYEQY
TRBJ2-3 | TRBV4-3 | - | ASSQEGDTQY
TRBJ2-1 | TRBV7-9 | - | ASSSHWTSSYNEQF
TRBJ1-1 | TRBV7-2 | - | ASSSGPIANTEAF
TRBJ2-2 | TRBV7-6 | - | ASSLGSSANTGELF
TRBJ2-2 | TRBV5-1 | - | ASSPQDSTGELF
TRBJ1-5 | TRBV19 | - | ASIANREGQPQH
TRBJ1-6 | TRBV25-1 | - | ASSELGHSPLH
TRBJ2-7 | TRBV7-3 | - | ASSLKSLGRRQY
TRBJ1-2 | TRBV5-1 | - | ASSLDRKGRGYT
TRBJ2-7 | TRBV6-5 | - | ASSPRGEGGQY
TRBJ2-7 | TRBV5-1 | - | ASSAGYEQY
TRBJ2-7 | TRBV6-6 | - | ASRNYLAGRTYEQY
TRBJ2-7 | TRBV7-2 | - | ASSSSRYEQY
TRBJ2-7 | TRBV5-1 | - | ASSEDTYEQY
TRBJ2-1 | TRBV6-5 | TRBD2 | ASSYSGNSYNEQF
TRBJ1-5 | TRBV6-1 | - | ASSEAAVGRDQPQH
TRBJ2-3 | TRBV6-5 | - | ASSPPGTDTQY
TRBJ2-7 | TRBV5-1 | - | ASSSRRRGRGNEQY
TRBJ2-5 | TRBV2 | TRBD1 | ASSKQGWETQY
TRBJ1-4 | TRBV18 | TRBD1 | ASSPRQGNGEKLF